These T cell receptor beta chains were read from a single sample in a study of blood T cell repertoires in COVID-19. Repertoires were generated with immunoSEQ multiplex PCR, while TCRdb's copy carries only in-frame clones and drops some. The repertoire has 430,000 or so clones, roughly 84% of them found once; the top ten carry approximately 1.5%. Sequences were obtained from PBMCs or T cells enriched from blood (not recorded which). Receptor source: a woman between 18 and 30 years old who had been exposed to COVID-19. Both conserved end residues are part of each CDR3. D genes are given only for firm matches. For some rows the clone size is stated as once, few or many, or as a class when expanded; others skip it.

.	TRBV29-1	13	TRBD1	TRBJ1-2	TGCAGCGCCGGACAGGGGGCAGTCGATGGCTACACCTTC	CSAGQGAVDGYTF
once	TRBV10-2	18	.	TRBJ1-4	TGCGCCAGCAAAACCTCGGACAAAGGGGCTGCAACTAATGAAAAACTGTTTTTT	CASKTSDKGAATNEKLFF
.	TRBV7-8	15	.	TRBJ1-1	TGTGCCAGCAGCTTAGTGGGTGAGGGTAACACTGAAGCTTTCTTT	CASSLVGEGNTEAFF
few	TRBV12-3/TRBV12-4	11	.	TRBJ2-1	TGTGCCAGCACCTCGGTCAATGAGCAGTTCTTC	CASTSVNEQFF
.	TRBV5-4	14	.	TRBJ2-5	TGTGCCAGCAGCTTTAAGGACACACCGGAGACCCAGTACTTC	CASSFKDTPETQYF
.	TRBV12-3/TRBV12-4	13	.	TRBJ2-3	TGTGCCAGCAGAGGACAGAGCACAGATACGCAGTATTTT	CASRGQSTDTQYF
.	TRBV18	15	.	TRBJ1-6	TGTGCCAGCTCACGGGGAGGGGGAACGGATTCACCCCTCCACTTT	CASSRGGGTDSPLHF
once	TRBV10-2	14	.	TRBJ2-7	TGCGCCAGCACAAGGACAGCGAGCTCCTACGAGCAGTACTTC	CASTRTASSYEQYF
few	TRBV4-1	13	.	TRBJ2-7	TGCGCCAGCAGCCGCTTACAGGGCTACGAGCAGTACTTC	CASSRLQGYEQYF
.	TRBV14	15	.	TRBJ1-1	TGTGCCAGCAGCTCCTGGGGTGCGGGGAGGCCTGAAGCTTTCTTT	CASSSWGAGRPEAFF
.	TRBV9	17	TRBD2	TRBJ2-2	TGTGCCAGCAGCGTAGTAGGTAGCGGGGAGAACACCGGGGAGCTGTTTTTT	CASSVVGSGENTGELFF
.	TRBV27	15	.	TRBJ2-7	TGTGCCAGCAGTCCCCAACCGTTGTGGGGAGGCGAGCAGTACTTC	CASSPQPLWGGEQYF
.	TRBV14	13	.	TRBJ2-1	TGTGCCAGCAGCCAAGATCGACGGGATGAGCAGTTCTTC	CASSQDRRDEQFF
.	TRBV11-2	16	.	TRBJ2-7	TGTGCCAGCAGCTTAGATAAGCGGCTAGCACCCTACGAGCAGTACTTC	CASSLDKRLAPYEQYF
.	TRBV7-3	11	.	TRBJ2-7	TGTGCCAGCAGCCCAAACTACGAGCAGTACTTC	CASSPNYEQYF
.	TRBV18	14	TRBD2	TRBJ2-1	TGTGCCAGCTCTCTCGGACTAGCGATAGATGAGCAGTTCTTC	CASSLGLAIDEQFF
.	TRBV7-9	16	TRBD2	TRBJ2-3	TGTGCCAGCAGCTTAACTAGCGGGGGGGCCACAGATACGCAGTATTTT	CASSLTSGGATDTQYF
.	TRBV3-1/TRBV3-2	14	.	TRBJ2-7	TGTGCCAGCAGCCTTCTTGGACTTGAGTACGAGCAGTACTTC	CASSLLGLEYEQYF
.	TRBV7-3	14	.	TRBJ2-7	TGTGCCAGCAGCCAGTCGAGCGTCACCTACGAGCAGTACTTC	CASSQSSVTYEQYF
.	TRBV6-4	16	TRBD1	TRBJ1-2	TGTGCCAGCAGGGACCTATCGACAGGGTCTAACTATGGCTACACCTTC	CASRDLSTGSNYGYTF
.	TRBV18	12	.	TRBJ2-2	TGTGCCAGCTCACCATTCCTCCCGGAGCTGTTTTTT	CASSPFLPELFF
.	TRBV19	13	.	TRBJ1-4	TGTGCCAGTACGAACCGCGTCAACGAAAAACTGTTTTTT	CASTNRVNEKLFF
.	TRBV2	11	.	TRBJ2-5	TGTGCCAGCAGGCAGCAAGAGACCCAGTACTTC	CASRQQETQYF
.	TRBV6-1	20	TRBD2	TRBJ2-3	TGTGCCAGCAGTGGGGACGGGACTAGCGGGAGAAAGGGGAACACAGATACGCAGTATTTT	CASSGDGTSGRKGNTDTQYF
.	TRBV25-1	15	TRBD1	TRBJ1-1	TGTGCCAGCAGTGCTAACCGGGACAGCAACACTGAAGCTTTCTTT	CASSANRDSNTEAFF
.	TRBV28	15	.	TRBJ1-5	TGTGCCAGCAGTTTAGACGGACTAAGCAATCAGCCCCAGCATTTT	CASSLDGLSNQPQHF
.	TRBV9	15	.	TRBJ2-1	TGTGCCAGCAGCGTAGGAGGGTTATCCTACAATGAGCAGTTCTTC	CASSVGGLSYNEQFF
.	TRBV3-1/TRBV3-2	14	.	TRBJ1-4	TGTGCCAGCAGCCCGGGGGGTGATAATGAAAAACTGTTTTTT	CASSPGGDNEKLFF
.	TRBV9	17	.	TRBJ2-1	TGTGCCAGCAGCAGTAATGGGGCGGGACGGGACTACAATGAGCAGTTCTTC	CASSSNGAGRDYNEQFF
once	TRBV7-9	17	TRBD1	TRBJ1-1	TGTGCCAGCAGCGATTTTAGGACAGGAGGATGGCACACTGAAGCTTTCTTT	CASSDFRTGGWHTEAFF
.	TRBV7-2	14	.	TRBJ2-7	TGTGCCAGCAGCCCGGGACACCCCAACTACGAGCAGTACTTC	CASSPGHPNYEQYF
.	TRBV28	15	TRBD1	TRBJ1-5	TGTGCCAGCAGTCAACAGGGGATATGGTATCAGCCCCAGCATTTT	CASSQQGIWYQPQHF
.	TRBV6-5	13	.	TRBJ1-2	TGTGCCAGCAGGGTGAAGCCGGACTATGGCTACACCTTC	CASRVKPDYGYTF
once	TRBV4-2	16	TRBD2	TRBJ2-3	TGTGCCAGCAGCCAAGGACTAGCGGGCGACACAGATACGCAGTATTTT	CASSQGLAGDTDTQYF
.	TRBV5-6	16	.	TRBJ1-4	TGTGCCAGCAGCTTGGGACCGGGAGCAACTAATGAAAAACTGTTTTTT	CASSLGPGATNEKLFF
.	TRBV19	13	TRBD1	TRBJ2-7	TGTGCCAGTAGTATGGGGACAGGGCACGAGCAGTACTTC	CASSMGTGHEQYF
.	TRBV19	15	.	TRBJ1-1	TGTGCCAGTAGTATAGGCCCGGGTCTGAACACTGAAGCTTTCTTT	CASSIGPGLNTEAFF
.	TRBV28	17	TRBD1	TRBJ1-4	TGTGCCAGCAGTGGGGGGGACAGGGAACGAGTTAATGAAAAACTGTTTTTT	CASSGGDRERVNEKLFF
.	TRBV7-2	15	TRBD1	TRBJ1-1	TGTGCCAGCAGCCTATCGGGACAGGGTGGCACTGAAGCTTTCTTT	CASSLSGQGGTEAFF
.	TRBV28	13	.	TRBJ1-3	TGTGCCAGCAGTTTTCTCTCTGGAAACACCATATATTTT	CASSFLSGNTIYF
.	TRBV15	17	TRBD2	TRBJ2-2	TGTGCCACCAGCAGAGGTAGCCTAGCGGGAGTCTCCGGGGAGCTGTTTTTT	CATSRGSLAGVSGELFF
.	TRBV24-1	13	.	TRBJ1-4	TGTGCCACCAGTGATGGGGCCAATGAAAAACTGTTTTTT	CATSDGANEKLFF
.	TRBV6-5	14	.	TRBJ1-5	TGTGCCAGCAGTAGCGAGAAGTCAAGCCAGCCCCAGCATTTT	CASSSEKSSQPQHF
few	TRBV7-2	16	.	TRBJ2-7	TGTGCCAGCAGCTTAGGAACGGGGGTAAGATTATACGAGCAGTACTTC	CASSLGTGVRLYEQYF
.	TRBV5-5	15	.	TRBJ1-5	TGTGCCAGCAGCCGCCAGGGAAATAGCAATCAGCCCCAGCATTTT	CASSRQGNSNQPQHF
.	TRBV28	17	TRBD2	TRBJ2-7	TGTGCCAGCAGACCCGATGGGACTAGCGGGAGGGCCTACGAGCAGTACTTC	CASRPDGTSGRAYEQYF
.	TRBV28	15	.	TRBJ1-4	TGTGCCAGCAGTTTATTTGGGCAGATCGATGAAAAACTGTTTTTT	CASSLFGQIDEKLFF
.	TRBV27	17	.	TRBJ1-6	TGTGCCAGCACCCTAGCGTGGGGCCCAAGCTATAATTCACCCCTCCACTTT	CASTLAWGPSYNSPLHF
.	TRBV19	13	.	TRBJ1-1	TGTGCCAGTAGCACACATATGAACACTGAAGCTTTCTTT	CASSTHMNTEAFF
.	TRBV28	12	.	TRBJ1-2	TGTGCCAGCAGTAGCCCGAAGCGGGGCTACACCTTC	CASSSPKRGYTF
.	TRBV7-6	16	.	TRBJ1-4	TGTGCCAGCTCATCAGCGGTTTCCGCAACTAATGAAAAACTGTTTTTT	CASSSAVSATNEKLFF
.	TRBV18	15	TRBD1	TRBJ1-1	TGTGCCAGCTCACGACAGGGGTTCGGGAACACTGAAGCTTTCTTT	CASSRQGFGNTEAFF
.	TRBV10-3	15	.	TRBJ1-3	TGTGCCATCAGTGACGGGGGTCTCTCTGGAAACACCATATATTTT	CAISDGGLSGNTIYF
.	TRBV7-2	15	TRBD2	TRBJ2-7	TGTGCCAGCAGCTTTGAGCGGGGGATACCCTACGAGCAGTACTTC	CASSFERGIPYEQYF
.	TRBV7-2	12	.	TRBJ2-5	TGTGCCAGCAGCTTTCGAGGCGAGACCCAGTACTTC	CASSFRGETQYF
.	TRBV5-1	13	.	TRBJ2-7	TGCGCCAGCAGCTCTACAGGGTACCGCGAGCAGTACTTC	CASSSTGYREQYF
.	TRBV28	12	TRBD2	TRBJ2-1	TGTGCCAGCAGTTTACTACTAGCGGAGCAGTTCTTC	CASSLLLAEQFF
.	TRBV7-2	14	.	TRBJ2-1	TGTGCCAGCAGCTCATCAGGGGCCTACAATGAGCAGTTCTTC	CASSSSGAYNEQFF